The T cell receptor (beta chain) under discussion was sequenced for a study of cytomegalovirus exposure and HLA in healthy donors (dated by TCRdb to the late 2010s). Describing the broader study: An earlier analysis of 587 of the donors reported about 250 Gb of sequence data and more than 90 million unique TCR beta sequences from 150 million to 200 million T cells. Approximately 330 gigabases of sequencing data and tens of millions of unique TCR sequences made up an early release that covered approximately 620 HLA-typed donors. Of the roughly 400 genotyped donors, approximately 80% fell in the genetic ancestry cluster associated with self-reported Caucasian donors. The study aimed to test whether cataloging public T cell receptors could reveal signatures of past pathogen exposure. The T cell repertoires of 550 to 850 subjects were profiled by immunosequencing and related to cytomegalovirus serostatus. Besides the first cohort of more than 650 subjects, a separate validation cohort made up of over 95 different subjects was used. The study combined high-throughput TCR immunosequencing, statistical association of individual TCRs with disease status, and machine learning to predict cytomegalovirus infection status. To study patterns of TCR occurrence, a later analysis re-analyzed previously published TCR beta repertoires from 650 to 750 donors and added high-resolution HLA genotyping. In the later analysis, no new phenotypic data were used to find candidate immune exposures; instead, reliance was placed on TCR beta sequences and their occurrence across donors. To decide whether each TCR beta V gene segment behaved as functional or pseudogenic, an earlier analysis of some 580 of the donors relied on high-throughput TCR beta sequencing. Donor age, sex, ethnicity and CMV serostatus were collected together with the repertoire data. In a later genetic analysis, genome-wide SNP genotypes for about 55% of the roughly 700 donors were used, and that subset was treated as a discovery cohort. All discovery cohort repertoires had been generated on a single sequencing platform. Class I and class II HLA loci were covered by the typing at four-digit resolution. The number of typed donors differed by locus: about 629-640 for A, B, C, DRB1 and DQB1; 522 for DQA1; around 580 for DPA1; and approximately 450 for DPB1. Several DR-DQ haplotypes were treated as single units for association and clustering because of strong linkage in the cohort. Across around 400 genotyped donors of the cohort, an average of approximately 240,000 unique TCR beta nucleotide sequences per donor were sequenced, and roughly 18% of those sequences were non-productive.

The cohort consisted of 666 healthy bone marrow donors. At the time of sampling, every cohort member was nominally healthy, though immune exposures that went unrecorded were likely present. The donor tested CMV seropositive, placing the donor among the 290 or so seropositive members of the cohort. A peripheral blood sample was provided by each donor, and peripheral blood mononuclear cells were used for TCR beta sequencing. The Qiagen DNeasy Blood Extraction Kit was used to extract genomic DNA from the blood cell samples. General study outcomes and caveats: Because counts were too low, under 20 rarely observed V segments, including chromosome 9 orphons, were left out of the earlier analysis of 587 of the donors. The classifier was reported to diagnose cytomegalovirus status with high specificity and sensitivity in both the original and validation cohorts. When HLA alleles, especially DR and DQ, strongly co-occurred, attributing TCR associations to individual alleles was difficult. CMV serostatus was the only immune exposure information available for the cohort. In a later genetic analysis, fewer N-insertions in productive TCRs were reported among donors in an Asian-associated ancestry cluster than the approximately 670-donor mean. According to the authors, the approach could potentially be generalized to other disease states and immunological phenotypes. According to a later analysis, most CMV-associated TCR beta chains appeared to be HLA-restricted, and the HLA associations seemed to be driven largely by CMV exposure. The sequencing pipeline was judged likely to have produced a cluster of highly shared sequence variants as a technical artifact. In a later analysis, HLA-associated TCR beta chains showed more clonal expansion and lower generation probabilities than non-associated chains that were equally common. Presence/absence analyses assumed roughly uniform sequencing depth across donors, an assumption that may not hold. According to a later analysis, TCR association rates differed among HLA loci, with DRB1 alleles showing the most associated TCRs and HLA-C alleles showing the fewest. While some public TCRs were present in many individuals, most TCR sequences turned up only very rarely across donors. Because some donors lacked HLA typing at each locus, the association tests relied only on the typed subset. Correlated functional status among segregating V segments might reflect linkage disequilibrium, but an unknown experimental factor could not be ruled out. An earlier analysis of some 590 of the donors showed that most TCR beta V segments appeared in productive rearrangements either about 87% or about 30% of the time, which broadly matched IMGT annotations. A few of the identified cytomegalovirus-associated TCR beta chains were confirmed in vitro to be specific for cytomegalovirus antigens. An association between a missense DCLRE1C variant and V-gene and J-gene trimming of TCR beta chains was found in a later genetic analysis and replicated in an independent cohort. A further reported finding was that TCR beta sequences accurately predicted the HLA-A and HLA-B alleles for most subjects in the first cohort. Several of the top co-occurrence clusters appeared to be linked to parvovirus B19, influenza, CMV and Epstein-Barr virus, according to a later analysis. In this cohort, only TCR beta chains were sequenced, and detectable features were limited by the absence of alpha or paired-chain data. The study gave a list of 150 to 200 TCR beta chains associated with cytomegalovirus. In a later analysis, more than 15,000 TCR beta sequences were associated with specific HLA alleles at a false discovery rate of 0.05. Some IMGT-functional V segments, including TRBV6-2 and TRBV6-3, could not be distinguished by the 87-base-pair reads and were therefore excluded.

A note on this clone: What this receptor recognizes is not known. No much larger clone is present one base from it, and per-base qualities are unavailable.

Libraries were made using the immunoSEQ multiplex PCR assay. The multiplex PCR relied on a mix of 60 forward primers for TCR Vbeta segments and 13 reverse primers for TCR Jbeta segments. The CDR3 region of rearranged TCR beta genes was amplified from genomic DNA with a multiplex PCR assay. On the Illumina HiSeq System, the amplified TCR beta libraries were sequenced as 87-base-pair reads. Per the authors' processing: In a later analysis, 70 million to 95 million unique TCR beta chains were counted across the roughly 700 repertoires, and roughly 11 million of these chains were shared by at least two donors. A nearest-neighbor algorithm error-corrected the raw reads and collapsed the reads into unique sequences, merging closely related sequences to remove PCR and sequencing errors. To assign V, D and J gene segments, CDR3 sequences were aligned to IMGT reference sequences. For a sequence to be retained, at least a six-nucleotide match to both a V gene segment and a J gene segment was required. A rearrangement was called productive if the CDR3 had no stop codons and remained in frame with V and J, and every other rearrangement was called non-productive. Following IMGT convention, CDR3 was defined as the stretch from the second conserved V-encoded cysteine up to the conserved J-encoded phenylalanine. In an earlier analysis of 550 to 650 of the donors, sequences lacking an unambiguous match to a single V gene segment were excluded. In an earlier analysis of 450 to 700 of the donors, V segments were called functional above 56.7% productive rearrangements and were called segregating when the between-donor standard deviation exceeded 5%. A statistical classification framework was developed to diagnose cytomegalovirus status using the catalog of TCR beta chain sequences. A later analysis assigned V and J genes by comparing TCR nucleotide sequences with IMGT/GENE-DB human TR gene sequences. Using the TCRdist pipeline, a later analysis assigned CDR3 sequences along with most-parsimonious VDJ recombination scenarios. A later analysis defined each TCR beta chain by its CDR3 amino acid sequence plus V-gene family, and excluded reads lacking a unique V-gene family. In a later analysis, 550 to 650 highly shared, low-generation-probability nucleotide sequences were removed to address suspected cross-contamination and a sequencing artifact. A later analysis calculated a clonal expansion index for each public chain from normalized within-repertoire ranks of inferred template counts. Generation probabilities in a later analysis came from a VDJ recombination model fitted to out-of-frame rearrangements, and those results were checked against IGoR. A later analysis scored TCR-TCR, TCR-HLA and TCR-CMV co-occurrence with hypergeometric tests, applying a repertoire-size bias correction to TCR pairs. A later analysis estimated false discovery rates by permuting HLA or CMV assignments 20 times. In a later analysis, co-occurring TCRs were grouped using DBSCAN, and TCRdist sequence similarity was added for clustering within HLA-allele-positive subsets. For co-occurrence clustering, repertoires with fewer than 30,000 or more than 120,000 public chains were excluded, along with 5 or 6 repertoires with anomalous nucleotide sharing. Not all clones reach the TCRdb copy of this immuneACCESS table, which keeps in-frame sequences only. Checked studies attribute under half of the gap to unresolved V genes and leave the rest unexplained. The D gene and trimming were derived from the DNA, and the V and J assignments and clone size from that table. This sample holds tens of thousands of clones; approximately 63% were observed only once. The biggest ten clones account for approximately 19% of the sample.

The germline V gene gives CDR1 as SGHVS and CDR2 as FNYEAQ. Cut back by 3 bases and 0 bases, the V and J ends lie 9 bases apart. The CDR3, cysteine through phenylalanine, is 15 amino acids long. The read is trimmed to its CDR3 DNA, 45 bases read in frame from base 1. Sequencing used PBMCs. This sequence was found in an older woman in good health and CMV-seropositive. The sequence is built from TRBV7-6 and TRBJ1-5; possibly the D gene is TRBD1, per 6 matching bases. This receptor has the CDR3 CASSLGAYSNQPQHF. The bases read TGTGCCAGCAGCTTGGGGGCCTATAGCAATCAGCCCCAGCATTTT. The reference TRBV7-6 and TRBJ1-5 proteins fill in what lies around the CDR3, so the full variable domain reads GAGVSQSPRYKVTKRGQDVALRCDPISGHVSLYWYRQALGQGPEFLTYFNYEAQQDKSGLPNDRFSAERPEGSISTLTIQRTEQRDSAMYRCASSLGAYSNQPQHFGDGTRLSIL.